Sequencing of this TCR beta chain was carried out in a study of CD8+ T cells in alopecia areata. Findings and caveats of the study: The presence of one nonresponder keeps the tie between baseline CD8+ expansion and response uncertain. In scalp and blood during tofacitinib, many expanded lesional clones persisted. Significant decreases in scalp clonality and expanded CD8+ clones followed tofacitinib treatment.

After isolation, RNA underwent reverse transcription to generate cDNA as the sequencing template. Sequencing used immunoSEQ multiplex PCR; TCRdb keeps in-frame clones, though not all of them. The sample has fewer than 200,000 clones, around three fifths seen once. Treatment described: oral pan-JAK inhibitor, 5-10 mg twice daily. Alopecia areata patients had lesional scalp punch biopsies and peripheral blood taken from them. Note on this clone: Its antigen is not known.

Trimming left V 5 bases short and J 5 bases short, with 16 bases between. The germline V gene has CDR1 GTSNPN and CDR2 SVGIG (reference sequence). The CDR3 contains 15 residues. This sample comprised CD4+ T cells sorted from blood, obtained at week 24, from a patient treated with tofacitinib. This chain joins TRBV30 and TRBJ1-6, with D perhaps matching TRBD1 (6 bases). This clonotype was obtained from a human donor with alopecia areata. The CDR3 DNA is TGTGCCTGGGCGGACTGGGGACATAATAATTCACCCCTCCACTTT. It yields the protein CAWADWGHNNSPLHF.